The 20 T cell receptor beta chains given below trace back to one sample, sequenced in a study of identical twins. TCRdb analysed the 5' RACE reads with MiXCR anew, one entry per CDR3 protein. Among 700,000 or so distinct CDR3 sequences listed, 21% were seen once. These data are also associated with another study on T cells expressing NK-cell markers.

Material for sequencing was PBMCs. The receptors shown here come from a woman aged 18-30 years in good health.

For this clonotype: Just one base apart from a much larger clone, this may be a read error. J is TRBJ2-7 and V is TRBV20-1, with D perhaps matching TRBD2 (5 bases). Germline lookup yields CDR1 DFQATT and CDR2 SNEGSKA (reference sequence). The CDR3 is 13 residues long. CDR3 bases: TGCAGTACTAGAGATTTTGCGATCCACGAGCAGTACTTC. Translation gives CSTRDFAIHEQYF.

This clonotype has a handful of counts. The rearrangement joins TRBV12-3 or TRBV12-4 to TRBJ2-7; no reliable D call. The CDR3 is 13 amino acids. V gave up 2 bases and J gave up 3 bases, with 8 bases separating them. The CDR3 region is CASSLLTYYEQYF. In nucleotides, the CDR3 is TGTGCCAGCAGTTTACTGACATACTACGAGCAGTACTTC.

CDR3 residues: CASSRPSAGELFF. The CDR3 nucleotides read TGTGCCAGCAGCCGACCCAGCGCCGGGGAGCTGTTTTTT. This chain links TRBV7-2 with TRBJ2-2, with D unclear. V gave up 5 bases and J gave up 6 bases, with 10 bases separating them. From germline, CDR1 is SGHTA and CDR2 FQGNSA. CDR3 length: 13 residues.

The chain joins TRBV10-1 to TRBJ2-7; 7 nucleotides agree with TRBD1. CDR1 is WNHNN and CDR2 is SYGVQD in the germline V gene (reference sequence). J lost 3 bases, V lost 5 bases, and 7 bases had no gene match. The CDR3 sequence is 14 residues long. The CDR3 DNA reads TGCGCCAGCAGTCCCGGGACAGTTGTCTACGAGCAGTACTTC. Translating it yields CASSPGTVVYEQYF.

This chain connects TRBV7-9 to TRBJ2-4; 7 nucleotides align to TRBD1. CDR1 and CDR2 (germline): SEHNR, FQNEAQ (reference sequence). V was clipped by 5 bases and J by 0 bases; unmatched bases: 4. CDR3 length: 15 amino acids. CDR3 protein: CASSNRGIAKNIQYF. In DNA, the CDR3 is TGTGCCAGCAGCAACAGGGGTATAGCCAAAAACATTCAGTACTTC.

This clonotype occurred a few times. V and J are TRBV11-2 and TRBJ2-2; TRBD2 agrees at 14 bases. The CDR3 loop spans 15 amino acids. Losses at the gene ends were 6 bases for V and 7 bases for J; bases not matched to a gene: 4. Germline V gene data show CDR1 as SGHAT and CDR2 as FQNNGV. Here the CDR3 DNA reads TGTGCCAGCAGTCGGGGACTAGCGGGGGTCGGGGAGCTGTTTTTT. It is translated as CASSRGLAGVGELFF.

There are a few counts of this clonotype. The CDR3 is CASNPLDREGGAFF. For the CDR3, the DNA is TGTGCCAGCAACCCCTTGGACAGGGAAGGGGGGGCTTTCTTT. The J gene is TRBJ1-1, the V gene TRBV12-3 or TRBV12-4; 8 positions agree with TRBD1. The CDR3 totals 14 residues. Losses at the gene ends were 7 bases for V and 11 bases for J; bases not matched to a gene: 15.

The rearrangement uses TRBV6-5 and TRBJ2-7; TRBD2 matches 8 bases. The CDR3 is 15 residues long. V shed 2 bases and J 4 bases; nucleotides not matched to a gene: 7. Germline V lookup: CDR1 MNHEY, CDR2 SVGAGI. This CDR3 is CASSYGGLGGYEQYF. The CDR3 nucleotides read TGTGCCAGCAGTTACGGGGGACTAGGAGGGTACGAGCAGTACTTC.

Only a few counts were recorded for this clonotype. The chain links TRBV5-1 to TRBJ2-1, with D uncertain. Between the trimmed V and J ends, which lost 6 bases and 9 bases, there was a span of 10 bases. Germline V gene sequence: CDR1 SGHRS, CDR2 YFSETQ. The CDR3 is 11 amino acids. The CDR3 sequence: CASMFASEQFF. CDR3 in DNA: TGCGCCAGCATGTTCGCTAGTGAGCAGTTCTTC.

The sample holds many counts of this clonotype. This sequence joins TRBV12-3 or TRBV12-4 and TRBJ2-2, with D perhaps assigned TRBD1 or TRBD2 (6 bases each). This CDR3 region has 16 residues. V gave up 8 bases and J gave up 6 bases, with 22 bases separating them. The CDR3 nucleotides read TGTGCCAGCGGTCGGGGGCAGGATTTGAGCGCCGGGGAGCTGTTTTTT. This translates into CASGRGQDLSAGELFF.

This rearrangement joins TRBV24-1 to TRBJ2-1, with unresolved D. The CDR3 has 16 residues. Germline values: CDR1 KGHDR, CDR2 SFDVKD. Trimming stripped 9 bases from V and 4 bases from J, with 21 bases between. CDR3 DNA sequence: TGTGCCACCGAGTTTCTTTACTTCATTCCGTACAATGAGCAGTTCTTC. This sequence encodes CATEFLYFIPYNEQFF.

The chain uses TRBV20-1 and TRBJ2-1; D is ambiguous. V lost 1 base and J lost 0, with 10 bases in between. CDR1 is DFQATT, CDR2 SNEGSKA, per germline (reference sequence). The CDR3 is made up of 15 amino acids. Written as DNA, the CDR3 is TGCAGTGCTAGAGCCAGCTGGAGCTCCTACAATGAGCAGTTCTTC. Amino acid sequence: CSARASWSSYNEQFF.

This clonotype was counted at least ten times. DNA for the CDR3: TGCGCCAGCAGACCGGACGGGCAGGAGGACTATGGCTACACCTTC. Translating gives CASRPDGQEDYGYTF. The J gene is TRBJ1-2, the V gene TRBV5-1; no reliable D call. The V gene lost 5 bases and the J gene lost 3 bases, with 17 bases spanning the gap. The CDR3 runs 15 residues. Germline-derived CDR1 and CDR2 are SGHRS and YFSETQ.

This clonotype was seen a few times. This chain joins TRBV6-1 and TRBJ2-1, with 8 bases that match TRBD2. The CDR3 is 14 residues long. The ends lost 8 bases at V and 8 bases at J; junction bases unmatched: 11. CDR1 and CDR2 (germline): MNHNS, SASEGT. The CDR3 DNA reads as TGTGCCAGCCGGGCGGGCGGGAGGCCTTATGAGCAGTTCTTC. Protein product: CASRAGGRPYEQFF.

The rearrangement links TRBV9 to TRBJ2-3; TRBD2 might be the D (6 bases). Trimming cost V 4 bases and J 2 bases, with 20 bases left between them. The CDR3 is made up of 17 amino acids. The germline V gene has CDR1 SGDLS and CDR2 YYNGEE. In DNA form, the CDR3 reads TGTGCCAGCAGCTCCCGTATAGCGGAAACCGTCACAGATACGCAGTATTTT. This translates into CASSSRIAETVTDTQYF.

A few counts support this clonotype. The J gene is TRBJ2-1, the V gene TRBV20-1; TRBD2 matches at 11 bases. This CDR3 contains 15 residues. The V segment lost 1 base and the J segment 4 bases; nucleotides outside the gene matches: 3. The V gene's germline CDR1 is DFQATT and CDR2 SNEGSKA (reference sequence). As DNA, the CDR3 is TGCAGTGCTAGAGGACTAGCGGGGAAGTACAATGAGCAGTTCTTC. Protein: CSARGLAGKYNEQFF.

The CDR3 DNA sequence: TGTGCCAGCAGTTTAGGGGGTGGGCCCGAGACCCAGTACTTC. Encoded protein: CASSLGGGPETQYF. The chain carries TRBV12-3 or TRBV12-4 and TRBJ2-5; the D is unclear. V lost 1 base and J 5 bases, leaving 11 bases between the germline ends. The CDR3 covers 14 residues.

There are a few counts of this clonotype. The chain combines TRBV7-2 with TRBJ2-7, with 8 bases matching TRBD1. Trimming at V came to 1 base and at J to 2 bases, leaving 7 bases not matched to a gene. The CDR3 is 16 residues long. The germline CDR1 and CDR2 sequences are SGHTA and FQGNSA. CDR3 in DNA: TGTGCCAGCAGCTTAGGCTCAGGACAGGGAGCCTACGAGCAGTACTTC. Its translation is CASSLGSGQGAYEQYF.

The chain recombines TRBV27 with TRBJ2-1; TRBD1 matches 8 bases. CDR1 is MNHEY and CDR2 is SMNVEV in the germline V gene (reference sequence). V shed 4 bases and J 5 bases; nucleotides not matched to a gene: 7. The CDR3 covers 15 residues. The CDR3 region is CASSSGQGSHNEQFF. CDR3 coding DNA: TGTGCCAGCAGTTCCGGACAGGGAAGCCACAATGAGCAGTTCTTC.

This clonotype was counted many times. This chain uses TRBV12-3 or TRBV12-4 with TRBJ2-1; D is unclear. The CDR3 runs 14 residues. The ends were cut back, 8 bases at V and 1 base at J, with 12 bases in the middle. CDR3 in amino acids: CASLNRLSYNEQFF. Written as DNA, the CDR3 is TGTGCCAGCTTGAACCGCCTGTCCTACAATGAGCAGTTCTTC.